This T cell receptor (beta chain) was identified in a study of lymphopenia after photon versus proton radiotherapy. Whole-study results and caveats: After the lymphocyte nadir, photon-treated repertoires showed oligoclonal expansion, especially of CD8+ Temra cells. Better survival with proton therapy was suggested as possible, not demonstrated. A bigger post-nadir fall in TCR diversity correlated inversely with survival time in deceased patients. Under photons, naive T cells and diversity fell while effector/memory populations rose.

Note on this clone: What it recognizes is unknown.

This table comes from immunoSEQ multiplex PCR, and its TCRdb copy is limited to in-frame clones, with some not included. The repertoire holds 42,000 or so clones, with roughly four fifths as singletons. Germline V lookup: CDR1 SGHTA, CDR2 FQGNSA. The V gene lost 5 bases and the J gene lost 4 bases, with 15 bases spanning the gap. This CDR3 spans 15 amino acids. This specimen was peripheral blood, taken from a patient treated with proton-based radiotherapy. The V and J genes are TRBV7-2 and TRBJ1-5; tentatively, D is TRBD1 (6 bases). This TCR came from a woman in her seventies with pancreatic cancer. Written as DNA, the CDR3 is TGTGCCAGCAGCCTACAGACAGGAGGAAATCAGCCCCAGCATTTT. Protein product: CASSLQTGGNQPQHF. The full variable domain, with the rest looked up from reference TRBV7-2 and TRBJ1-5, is GAGVSQSPSNKVTEKGKDVELRCDPISGHTALYWYRQSLGQGLEFLIYFQGNSAPDKSGLPSDRFSAERTGGSVSTLTIQRTQQEDSAVYLCASSLQTGGNQPQHFGDGTRLSIL.